Below are 30 T cell receptor beta chains sequenced from a single sample in a study of HIV-infected patients and healthy controls. One entry per CDR3 protein results from TCRdb running MiXCR on the 5' RACE reads. The data hold tens of thousands of distinct CDR3 sequences, with about 17% observed a single time. The sample consisted of CD4+ T cells from blood. Receptors originate from a human donor in good health.

The rearrangement links TRBV7-3 to TRBJ1-1; tentatively, D is TRBD1 (6 bases). The CDR3 is made up of 16 amino acids. Between the trimmed V and J ends, which lost 1 base and 3 bases, there was a span of 15 bases. Germline CDR1 reads SGHTA; CDR2 reads FQGTGA. This CDR3 reads CASSLNRGGLDTEAFF. CDR3 DNA: TGTGCCAGCAGCTTAAATAGGGGGGGCCTTGACACTGAAGCTTTCTTT.

In this sample, this clonotype turned up a few times. The chain couples TRBV29-1 to TRBJ2-7; D unclear. The germline V and J ends were trimmed by 7 bases and 3 bases, with 16 bases remaining between them. Germline CDR1 reads SQVTM; CDR2 reads ANQGSEA. CDR3 length: 13 amino acids. The CDR3 DNA follows: TGCAGCGCCCGGACCAACAAAAACTACGAGCAGTACTTC. It yields the protein CSARTNKNYEQYF.

J is TRBJ2-3 and V is TRBV12-3 or TRBV12-4; possibly TRBD2 for D (5 bases). The CDR3 consists of 15 residues. V was shortened by 3 bases and J by 4 bases, with 14 bases between the two germline ends. This chain's CDR3 is CASSFLAPFADTQYF. The CDR3 nucleotides read TGTGCCAGCAGTTTCCTAGCCCCGTTCGCAGATACGCAGTATTTT.

A few counts support this clonotype. The rearrangement uses TRBV7-2 and TRBJ1-2, with TRBD1 matching over 7 bases. From germline, CDR1 is SGHTA and CDR2 FQGNSA. Losses at the gene ends were 1 base for V and 6 bases for J; bases not matched to a gene: 5. The CDR3 length is 14 residues. As DNA, the CDR3 is TGTGCCAGCAGCTTAGAGACAGGGTTCCATGGCTACACCTTC. Translation gives CASSLETGFHGYTF.

This clonotype was detected many times. The V gene is TRBV29-1, the J gene TRBJ1-1, with 10 bases matching TRBD1. Losses at the gene ends were 2 bases for V and 5 bases for J; bases not matched to a gene: 2. This CDR3 comprises 13 residues. Germline V CDR1 and CDR2: SQVTM, ANQGSEA. CDR3 residues: CSVERQGATEAFF. The CDR3 region has the DNA TGCAGCGTTGAAAGACAGGGGGCGACTGAAGCTTTCTTT.

In its sample, this clonotype was seen a few times. The chain joins TRBV6-2 or TRBV6-3 to TRBJ2-1; tentative D call: TRBD1 (5 bases). The CDR3 extends over 16 amino acids. CDR1 MNHEY and CDR2 SVGEGT come from the germline V gene. V lost 5 bases to trimming and J lost 7 bases, with 21 bases between them. The CDR3 DNA reads TGTGCCAGCAGTCCGCGCGATTCGGTCAGGGCGAATGAGCAGTTCTTC. Amino acid sequence: CASSPRDSVRANEQFF.

This clonotype was seen only a few times. The chain carries TRBV7-9 and TRBJ1-4, with D possibly being TRBD1 (6 bases). The CDR3 has 15 residues. V was shortened by 4 bases and J by 6 bases, with 15 bases between the two germline ends. Germline CDR1 SEHNR, CDR2 FQNEAQ (reference sequence). The CDR3 loop is CASSSSAQGYEKLFF. CDR3 nucleotides: TGTGCCAGCAGCTCCAGCGCACAGGGATATGAAAAACTGTTTTTT.

This clonotype occurred many times. The chain links TRBV10-3 to TRBJ2-3; D remains ambiguous. The CDR3 loop spans 13 amino acids. Trimming took off 7 bases at V and 3 bases at J, with 11 bases between the two ends. Per the germline V gene, CDR1 is ENHRY and CDR2 is SYGVKD. Here the CDR3 reads CAIKYLGTDTQYF. CDR3 nucleotide sequence: TGTGCCATCAAATACTTGGGGACAGATACGCAGTATTTT.

This clonotype has only a few counts. The gene calls are TRBV6-2 or TRBV6-3 and TRBJ2-1, with 11 positions matching TRBD2. Germline values: CDR1 MNHEY, CDR2 SVGEGT. This CDR3 has 13 residues. The ends lost 8 bases at V and 12 bases at J; junction bases unmatched: 9. CDR3 region: CASCGLAGGRQFF. For the CDR3, the DNA is TGTGCCAGCTGTGGCCTAGCGGGGGGCAGGCAGTTCTTC.

This clonotype appeared many times. The chain carries TRBV18 and TRBJ1-1; D unclear. V lost 6 bases and J 2 bases, leaving 10 bases between the germline ends. The length of the CDR3 is 13 residues. Germline CDR1 reads KGHSH; CDR2 reads LQKENI. The CDR3 DNA reads TGTGCCAGCTCGCAACTCGAAAACACTGAAGCTTTCTTT. This sequence encodes CASSQLENTEAFF.

The CDR3 DNA reads TGTGCCAGCAGCCTCCACCGTCTTAGCGGGAGTTCCTACAATGAGCAGTTCTTC. It translates to CASSLHRLSGSSYNEQFF. The chain is built from TRBV5-6 and TRBJ2-1; 9 bases fit TRBD2. This CDR3 has 18 residues. Germline trimming cut 4 bases from V and 1 base from J; bases unmatched to any gene: 12. In germline, CDR1 is SGHDT, CDR2 YYEEEE.

This clonotype has only a few counts. The chain joins TRBV29-1 to TRBJ1-2, with D possibly TRBD1 on 6 matching bases. Per germline, CDR1 SQVTM and CDR2 ANQGSEA. This CDR3 spans 12 amino acids. V was trimmed by 4 bases and J by 7 bases, leaving 13 bases between them. The CDR3 bases are TGCAGCGTTGGGGGGGGGCATAGTGGCTACACCTTC. Protein: CSVGGGHSGYTF.

This clonotype was recorded once. The V gene is TRBV15, the J gene TRBJ1-5; 7 nucleotides match TRBD1. Germline CDR1 LNHNV, CDR2 YYDKDF (reference sequence). V was pared by 7 bases and J by 4 bases, with 22 bases of the junction left unmatched. The CDR3 has 19 residues. The CDR3 region is CATTRTSGWGDRANQPQHF. In nucleotides, the CDR3 is TGTGCCACCACCCGCACTTCGGGTTGGGGGGACAGAGCTAATCAGCCCCAGCATTTT.

In this sample, this clonotype turned up a few times. This sequence joins TRBV12-3 or TRBV12-4 and TRBJ1-1; D not certain. V was trimmed by 6 bases and J by 4 bases, leaving 6 bases between them. This CDR3 is built from 11 residues. The CDR3 nucleotides are TGTGCCAGCAGGGAGGGCACTGAAGCTTTCTTT. This translates into CASREGTEAFF.

This clonotype occurred a few times. This chain connects TRBV6-2 or TRBV6-3 to TRBJ2-4, with 11 bases identical to TRBD2. V lost 6 bases and J lost 3; bases outside the gene matches: 4. The germline CDR1 and CDR2 sequences are MNHEY and SVGEGT. The CDR3 sequence is 15 residues long. The CDR3 here is CASRKLAGDKNIQYF. The CDR3, as DNA: TGTGCCAGCAGAAAACTAGCGGGGGACAAAAACATTCAGTACTTC.

V gene TRBV28 combines with J gene TRBJ2-7; 13 bases align to TRBD2. The CDR3 sequence is 15 residues long. Germline CDR1 is MDHEN and CDR2 is SYDVKM. Trimming cost V 4 bases and J 9 bases; bases outside gene matches: 9. Here the CDR3 reads CASSWGTSGILRQYF. The CDR3 DNA reads as TGTGCCAGCAGTTGGGGGACTAGCGGGATTCTGAGGCAGTACTTC.

This clonotype has just a few counts. This chain connects TRBV7-8 to TRBJ2-7; D possibly corresponds to TRBD1 (6 bases). This CDR3 has 14 residues. Trimming shortened V by 1 base and J by 2 bases, and 9 bases separated the two germline ends. Germline CDR1 SGHVS, CDR2 FQNEAQ. The CDR3 protein is CASSLETGPYEQYF. As DNA, the CDR3 is TGTGCCAGCAGCTTAGAAACAGGGCCCTACGAGCAGTACTTC.

This clonotype appeared many times. The chain joins TRBV29-1 to TRBJ2-5; D gene unclear. Per germline, CDR1 SQVTM and CDR2 ANQGSEA. The CDR3 runs 12 residues. V was pared by 7 bases and J by 1 base, with 10 bases between. This CDR3 is CSASRPQETQYF. In nucleotides, the CDR3 is TGCAGCGCTAGTCGCCCCCAAGAGACCCAGTACTTC.

This clonotype was detected a few times. The chain is built from TRBV14 and TRBJ2-1; 12 positions match TRBD2. The germline V gene has CDR1 SGHDN and CDR2 FVKESK. The CDR3 consists of 15 residues. The J segment lost 9 bases and the V segment lost 1 base, leaving 4 bases of the junction unmatched. The chain's CDR3 is CASSQATSGRTEQFF. The CDR3 region has the DNA TGTGCCAGCAGCCAAGCTACTAGCGGGAGGACTGAGCAGTTCTTC. Full variable domain (outside the CDR3, taken from reference TRBV14 and TRBJ2-1): EAGVTQFPSHSVIEKGQTVTLRCDPISGHDNLYWYRRVMGKEIKFLLHFVKESKQDESGMPNNRFLAERTGGTYSTLKVQPAELEDSGVYFCASSQATSGRTEQFFGPGTRLTVL.

This clonotype was recorded a few times. The chain joins TRBV18 to TRBJ1-6, with 8 bases identical to TRBD1. The germline CDR1 and CDR2 sequences are KGHSH and LQKENI. V lost 3 bases to trimming and J lost 6 bases; unmatched junction nucleotides: 4. CDR3 length equals 15 residues. The CDR3 nucleotides are TGTGCCAGCTCACCGACAGGGGTTCGTAATTCACCCCTCCACTTT. This encodes CASSPTGVRNSPLHF.

This chain links TRBV7-9 with TRBJ1-2; no definite D call. The CDR3 consists of 14 residues. V shed 1 base and J shed 4 bases, with 10 bases lying between them. CDR1 is SEHNR and CDR2 is FQNEAQ in the germline V gene (reference sequence). The DNA for the CDR3 is TGTGCCAGCAGCTTAGACAACTGGTCCTATGGCTACACCTTC. This encodes CASSLDNWSYGYTF.

This clonotype was observed a handful of times. The chain carries TRBV4-2 and TRBJ2-7; D is perhaps TRBD2 (6 bases). Germline loops: CDR1 LGHNA, CDR2 YNFKEQ. This CDR3 region has 15 residues. V lost 0 bases to trimming and J lost 6 bases, with 15 bases between them. The CDR3 region has the DNA TGTGCCAGCAGCCAAGAGTCGCGGGGACGGAGCGAGCAGTACTTC. It translates to CASSQESRGRSEQYF.

In its sample, this clonotype was seen a few times. The gene calls are TRBV20-1 and TRBJ2-1, with TRBD2 matching over 7 bases. V shed 7 bases, J shed 4 bases, and the junction held 4 bases outside the gene matches. The germline gives CDR1 DFQATT, CDR2 SNEGSKA (reference sequence). The CDR3 consists of 12 residues. The CDR3 bases are TGCAGTGTGTCGGGGGGATACAATGAGCAGTTCTTC. Translation gives CSVSGGYNEQFF.

The chain joins TRBV19 to TRBJ2-2; tentative D call: TRBD1 (6 bases). V was shortened by 8 bases and J by 1 base, with 11 bases between the two germline ends. Germline CDR1 reads LNHDA; CDR2 reads SQIVND (reference sequence). CDR3 length equals 14 residues. This CDR3 reads CASDTGQNTGELFF. The CDR3 coding sequence is TGTGCCAGTGATACGGGACAGAACACCGGGGAGCTGTTTTTT.

The V call is TRBV5-5, the J call TRBJ2-1; 8 nucleotides match TRBD1. With V trimmed by 0 bases and J by 6 bases, 8 bases remained unmatched. Germline V gene lookup returns CDR1 SGHKS and CDR2 YYEKEE (reference sequence). There are 16 residues in the CDR3. DNA of the CDR3: TGTGCCAGCAGCTTGGTTGTGGACAGGGTGTCCAATGAGCAGTTCTTC. It encodes CASSLVVDRVSNEQFF.

This clonotype has ten or more counts. V usage is TRBV29-1 and J usage is TRBJ2-2, with TRBD2 matching over 10 bases. CDR1 SQVTM and CDR2 ANQGSEA come from the germline V gene. V lost 6 bases to trimming and J lost 5 bases; unmatched junction nucleotides: 12. The CDR3 extends over 16 amino acids. CDR3 amino acids: CSVLNSGGARTGELFF. In DNA form, the CDR3 reads TGCAGCGTCCTTAACAGCGGGGGGGCTCGGACCGGGGAGCTGTTTTTT.

The chain links TRBV7-9 to TRBJ2-5; 10 bases line up with TRBD1. Germline values: CDR1 SEHNR, CDR2 FQNEAQ (reference sequence). The CDR3 totals 17 residues. Trimming removed 1 base from V and 4 bases from J; junction bases left unmatched: 9. This chain's CDR3 is CASSLEGFDRGRETQYF. The CDR3 bases are TGTGCCAGCAGCTTAGAAGGATTCGACAGGGGGCGAGAGACCCAGTACTTC.

The chain has TRBV5-1 and TRBJ2-5; 8 bases fit TRBD2. Per the germline V gene, CDR1 is SGHRS and CDR2 is YFSETQ. V was pared by 3 bases and J by 0 bases, with 4 bases of the junction left unmatched. The CDR3 has 15 residues. The CDR3 loop reads CASSSRGGYQETQYF. In DNA form, the CDR3 reads TGCGCCAGCAGCTCCCGGGGGGGCTACCAAGAGACCCAGTACTTC.

This clonotype has more than one count but fewer than ten. The rearrangement joins TRBV6-2 or TRBV6-3 to TRBJ1-2; D not resolved. Germline V CDR1 and CDR2: MNHEY, SVGEGT. V gave up 7 bases and J gave up 6 bases, with 18 bases separating them. The CDR3 length is 14 residues. The CDR3 is CASTSLDRFDGYTF. The CDR3 coding sequence is TGTGCCAGCACCTCCCTGGACCGGTTTGATGGCTACACCTTC.

The chain uses TRBV5-1 and TRBJ2-3; 7 bases match TRBD2. This CDR3 contains 17 residues. V was pared by 0 bases and J by 0 bases, with 7 bases of the junction left unmatched. CDR1 SGHRS and CDR2 YFSETQ come from the germline V gene. The CDR3 here is CASSLVASGASTDTQYF. The CDR3 DNA reads as TGCGCCAGCAGCTTGGTAGCGAGCGGGGCTAGCACAGATACGCAGTATTTT.